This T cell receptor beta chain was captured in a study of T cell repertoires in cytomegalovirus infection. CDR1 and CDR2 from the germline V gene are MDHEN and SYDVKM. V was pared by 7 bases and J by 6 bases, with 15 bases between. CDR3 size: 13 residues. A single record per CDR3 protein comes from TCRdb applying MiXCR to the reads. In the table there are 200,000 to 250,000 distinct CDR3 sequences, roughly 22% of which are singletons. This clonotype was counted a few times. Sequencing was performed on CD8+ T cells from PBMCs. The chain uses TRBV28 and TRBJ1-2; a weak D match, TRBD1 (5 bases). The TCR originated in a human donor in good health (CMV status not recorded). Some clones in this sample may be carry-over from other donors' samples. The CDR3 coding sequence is TGTGCCAGCACCGCACAAGGGGCAGATGGCTACACCTTC. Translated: CASTAQGADGYTF.